The 8 T cell receptor beta chains in this list originate from one sample, sequenced in a study of Graves' ophthalmopathy and Graves' hyperthyroidism. TCR beta CDR3 amplification used RNA transcripts. An opening RT-PCR round employed HTBI primers and preceded a second-round multiplex PCR. TCRdb called the multiplex PCR reads again in MiXCR, with one record for every CDR3 protein. This sample has some 410,000 distinct CDR3 sequences; roughly 21% occur once, and the top ten carry roughly 3%. Sequences were obtained from peripheral blood. The source is a woman aged 18 to 35 with stable Graves' hyperthyroidism.

This clonotype was seen ten or more times. The rearrangement uses TRBV6-1 and TRBJ1-6; 7 bases line up with TRBD1. Germline CDR1 and CDR2: MNHNS and SASEGT. Trimming at V came to 6 bases and at J to 7 bases, leaving 3 bases not matched to a gene. This CDR3 is 13 amino acids long. For the CDR3, the DNA is TGTGCCAGCAGCGACAGGGTGAATTCACCCCTCCACTTT. It codes for CASSDRVNSPLHF.

The J gene is TRBJ1-1, the V gene TRBV6-1, with D unresolved. V was shortened by 6 bases and J by 0 bases, with 14 bases between the two germline ends. This CDR3 is built from 15 residues. In germline, CDR1 is MNHNS, CDR2 SASEGT. The CDR3 loop reads CASRGLAPMNTEAFF. The DNA of the CDR3 is TGTGCCAGCAGGGGGTTGGCCCCCATGAACACTGAAGCTTTCTTT.

This clonotype was seen repeatedly, ten times or more. A read error may be the cause here, since a much bigger clone is one base away. The chain has TRBV12-3 or TRBV12-4 and TRBJ1-5; D might be TRBD2 (5 bases). TRBJ2-3 explains the end of the DNA better; the J call may be wrong. The CDR3 runs to 14 residues. CDR3 sequence (DNA): TGTGCCAGCTCCAGAGGGTCCAGCAATCAGCCCCAGTATTTT. It translates to CASSRGSSNQPQYF.

The rearrangement joins TRBV6-4 to TRBJ1-1; 9 bases agree with TRBD1. Germline V gives CDR1 MRHNA, CDR2 SNTAGT. This CDR3 is built from 17 residues. Trimming removed 3 bases from V and 11 bases from J; junction bases left unmatched: 19. The CDR3 loop reads CASSELGGTGGAVKAFF. The CDR3 region has the DNA TGTGCCAGCAGTGAACTCGGCGGCACAGGGGGCGCAGTGAAGGCTTTCTTT.

This clonotype was seen ten or more times. The chain is built from TRBV9 and TRBJ2-7; 7 bases are shared with TRBD1. Germline assignment: CDR1 SGDLS and CDR2 YYNGEE. V shed 3 bases, J shed 9 bases, and the junction held 3 bases outside the gene matches. CDR3 length equals 11 residues. For the CDR3, the DNA is TGTGCCAGCAGCGCTAGACAGGGGCAGTACTTC. Translating it yields CASSARQGQYF.

In this sample, this clonotype turned up many times. This chain links TRBV7-3 with TRBJ2-5, with D possibly being TRBD1 or TRBD2 (5 bases each). The V gene's germline CDR1 is SGHTA and CDR2 FQGTGA. V was clipped by 5 bases and J by 0 bases, with 10 bases between them. This CDR3 contains 14 residues. CDR3 sequence (DNA): TGTGCCAGCAGCAACCCGGGACACCAAGAGACCCAGTACTTC. It specifies CASSNPGHQETQYF.

This clonotype was counted many times. This rearrangement joins TRBV12-3 or TRBV12-4 to TRBJ1-1; possibly TRBD1 for D (6 bases). This CDR3 spans 14 amino acids. V was clipped by 5 bases and J by 6 bases, with 16 bases between them. The CDR3 sequence: CASSQIITGSEAFF. CDR3 bases: TGTGCCAGCAGTCAGATAATAACAGGGTCTGAAGCTTTCTTT.

This rearrangement joins TRBV19 to TRBJ2-2; 12 bases align to TRBD1. The CDR3 has 16 residues. Trimming cost V 5 bases and J 5 bases; bases outside gene matches: 6. Per germline, CDR1 LNHDA and CDR2 SQIVND (reference sequence). The CDR3 loop reads CASSPGTGGRTGELFF. In DNA form, the CDR3 reads TGTGCCAGTAGTCCGGGGACAGGGGGCAGGACCGGGGAGCTGTTTTTT.